The present T cell receptor (beta chain) was sequenced within a study of cytomegalovirus exposure and HLA in healthy donors. In the study overall: HLA-typed donors contributed some 83 million unique TCRs, which were held in an early data release. Study-wide findings and caveats: Upon later analysis, TCR association rates were observed to vary by HLA locus, being highest for DRB1 and lowest for HLA-C. A prior analysis recorded that most TCR beta V segments were productive about 87% or about 30% of the time.

Donors had nominal health at sampling but likely had unrecorded immune exposures. The PCR was carried out with 60 Vbeta primers and 13 Jbeta primers. This table comes from immunoSEQ multiplex PCR, and its TCRdb copy is limited to in-frame clones, with some not included. Among around 150,000 clones listed, approximately 80% were seen once. Concerning this clone: Its antigen is unknown.

The sequence came from a woman in her twenties or thirties in good health and CMV-seropositive. Source material: PBMCs.

CDR3 residues: CASSPGTGGLKLFF. For the CDR3, the DNA is TGTGCCAGCAGTCCAGGGACAGGGGGCTTAAAACTGTTTTTT. V and J are TRBV28 and TRBJ1-4, with TRBD1 matching over 12 bases. This CDR3 is built from 14 residues. Looked up from germline, CDR1 is MDHEN and CDR2 is SYDVKM. V shed 5 bases, J shed 10 bases, and the junction held 5 bases outside the gene matches.